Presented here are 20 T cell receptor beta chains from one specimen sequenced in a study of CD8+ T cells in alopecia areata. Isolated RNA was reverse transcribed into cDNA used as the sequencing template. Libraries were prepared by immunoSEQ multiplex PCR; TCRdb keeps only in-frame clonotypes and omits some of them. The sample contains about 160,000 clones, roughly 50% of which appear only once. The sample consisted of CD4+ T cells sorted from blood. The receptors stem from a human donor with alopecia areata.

CDR3: CSATTDTRSSYEQYF. CDR3 in DNA: TGCAGCGCCACGACTGATACAAGGAGCTCCTACGAGCAGTACTTC. The chain employs TRBV29-1 and TRBJ2-7; no clear D gene. V was shortened by 7 bases and J by 0 bases, with 19 bases between the two germline ends. The CDR3 runs 15 residues. CDR1 and CDR2 from the germline V gene are SQVTM and ANQGSEA.

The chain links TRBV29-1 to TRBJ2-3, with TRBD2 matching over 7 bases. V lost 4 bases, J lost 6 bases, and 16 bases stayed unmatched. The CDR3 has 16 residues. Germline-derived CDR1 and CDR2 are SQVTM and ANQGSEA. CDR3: CSVVAGVRRAADTQYF. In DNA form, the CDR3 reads TGCAGCGTTGTGGCGGGAGTGCGTCGGGCGGCGGATACGCAGTATTTT.

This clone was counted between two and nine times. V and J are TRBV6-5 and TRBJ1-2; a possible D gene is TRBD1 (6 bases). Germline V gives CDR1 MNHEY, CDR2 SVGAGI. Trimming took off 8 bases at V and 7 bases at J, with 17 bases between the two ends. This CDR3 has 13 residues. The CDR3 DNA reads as TGTGCCAGCGTTGGGGGGCCCCGGGTTGGCTACACCTTC. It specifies CASVGGPRVGYTF.

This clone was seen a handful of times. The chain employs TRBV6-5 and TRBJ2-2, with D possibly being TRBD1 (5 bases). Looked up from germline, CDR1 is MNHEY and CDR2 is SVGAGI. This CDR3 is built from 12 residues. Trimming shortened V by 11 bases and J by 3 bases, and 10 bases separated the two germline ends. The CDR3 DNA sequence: TGTGCCGCTCGCAGGGACACCGGGGAGCTGTTTTTT. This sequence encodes CAARRDTGELFF.

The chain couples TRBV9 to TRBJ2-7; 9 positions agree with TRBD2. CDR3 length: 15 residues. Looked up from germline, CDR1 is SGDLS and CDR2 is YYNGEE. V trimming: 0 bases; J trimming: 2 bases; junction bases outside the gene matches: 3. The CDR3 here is CASSVGAGGPYEQYF. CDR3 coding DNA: TGTGCCAGCAGCGTAGGAGCGGGAGGCCCCTACGAGCAGTACTTC. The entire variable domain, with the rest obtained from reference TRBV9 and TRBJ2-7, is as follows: DSGVTQTPKHLITATGQRVTLRCSPRSGDLSVYWYQQSLDQGLQFLIQYYNGEERAKGNILERFSAQQFPDLHSELNLSSLELGDSALYFCASSVGAGGPYEQYFGPGTRLTVT.

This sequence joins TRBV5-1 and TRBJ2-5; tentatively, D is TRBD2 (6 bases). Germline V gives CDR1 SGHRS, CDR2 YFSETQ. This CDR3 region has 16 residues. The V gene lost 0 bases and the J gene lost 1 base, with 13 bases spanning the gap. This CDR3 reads CASSLDVGGIQETQYF. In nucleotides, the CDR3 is TGCGCCAGCAGCTTGGACGTGGGAGGCATCCAAGAGACCCAGTACTTC. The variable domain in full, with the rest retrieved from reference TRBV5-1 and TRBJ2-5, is KAGVTQTPRYLIKTRGQQVTLSCSPISGHRSVSWYQQTPGQGLQFLFEYFSETQRNKGNFPGRFSGRQFSNSRSEMNVSTLELGDSALYLCASSLDVGGIQETQYFGPGTRLLVL.

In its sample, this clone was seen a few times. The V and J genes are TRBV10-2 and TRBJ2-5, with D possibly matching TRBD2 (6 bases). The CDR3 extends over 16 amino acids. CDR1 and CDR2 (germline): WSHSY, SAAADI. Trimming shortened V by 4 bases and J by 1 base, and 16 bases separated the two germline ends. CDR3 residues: CASSARPGLGQETQYF. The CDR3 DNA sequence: TGCGCCAGCAGTGCGCGACCGGGACTGGGCCAAGAGACCCAGTACTTC.

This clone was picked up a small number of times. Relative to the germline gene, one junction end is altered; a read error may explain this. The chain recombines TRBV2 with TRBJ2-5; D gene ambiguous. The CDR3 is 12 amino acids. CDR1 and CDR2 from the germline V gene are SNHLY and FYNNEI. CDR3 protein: CASGESYETQYF. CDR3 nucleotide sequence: TGTGCCAGCGGTGAATCTTACGAGACCCAGTACTTC.

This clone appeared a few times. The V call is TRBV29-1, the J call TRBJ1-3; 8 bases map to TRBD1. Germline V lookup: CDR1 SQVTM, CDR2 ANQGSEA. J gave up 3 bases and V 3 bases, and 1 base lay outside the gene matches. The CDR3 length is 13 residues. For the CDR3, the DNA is TGCAGCGTTGACAGGGGGCTTGGAAACACCATATATTTT. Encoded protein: CSVDRGLGNTIYF. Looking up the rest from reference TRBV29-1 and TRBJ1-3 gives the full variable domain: SAVISQKPSRDICQRGTSLTIQCQVDSQVTMMFWYRQQPGQSLTLIATANQGSEATYESGFVIDKFPISRPNLTFSTLTVSNMSPEDSSIYLCSVDRGLGNTIYFGEGSWLTVV.

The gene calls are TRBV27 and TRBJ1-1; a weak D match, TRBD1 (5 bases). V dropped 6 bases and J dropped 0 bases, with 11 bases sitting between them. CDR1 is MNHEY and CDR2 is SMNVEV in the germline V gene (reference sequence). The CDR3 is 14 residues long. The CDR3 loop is CASSRDSLNTEAFF. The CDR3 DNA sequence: TGTGCCAGCAGCCGAGACAGCCTGAACACTGAAGCTTTCTTT.

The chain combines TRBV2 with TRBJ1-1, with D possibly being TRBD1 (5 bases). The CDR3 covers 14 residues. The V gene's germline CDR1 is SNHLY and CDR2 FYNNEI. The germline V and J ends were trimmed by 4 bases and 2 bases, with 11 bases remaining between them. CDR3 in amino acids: CASSVRVRNTEAFF. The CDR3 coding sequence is TGTGCCAGCAGTGTCAGGGTTCGCAACACTGAAGCTTTCTTT.

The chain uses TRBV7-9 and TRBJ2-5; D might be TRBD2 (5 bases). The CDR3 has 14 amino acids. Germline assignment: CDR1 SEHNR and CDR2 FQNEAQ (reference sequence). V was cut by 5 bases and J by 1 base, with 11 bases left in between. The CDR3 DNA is TGTGCCAGCAGCCCTCAGCGGATCCAAGAGACCCAGTACTTC. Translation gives CASSPQRIQETQYF.

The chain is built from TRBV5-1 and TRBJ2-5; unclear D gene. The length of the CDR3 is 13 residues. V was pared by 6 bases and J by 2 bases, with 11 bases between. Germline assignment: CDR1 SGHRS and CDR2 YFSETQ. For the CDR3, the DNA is TGCGCCAGCACCCCCTCGTTACAAGAGACCCAGTACTTC. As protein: CASTPSLQETQYF.

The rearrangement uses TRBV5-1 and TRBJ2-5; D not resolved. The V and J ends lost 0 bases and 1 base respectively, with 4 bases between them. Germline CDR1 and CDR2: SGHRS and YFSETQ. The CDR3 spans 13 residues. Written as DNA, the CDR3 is TGCGCCAGCAGCTTGGCGTCCCAAGAGACCCAGTACTTC. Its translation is CASSLASQETQYF. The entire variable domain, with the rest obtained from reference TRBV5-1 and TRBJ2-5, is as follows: KAGVTQTPRYLIKTRGQQVTLSCSPISGHRSVSWYQQTPGQGLQFLFEYFSETQRNKGNFPGRFSGRQFSNSRSEMNVSTLELGDSALYLCASSLASQETQYFGPGTRLLVL.

In nucleotides, the CDR3 is TGTGCCAGCAGTCCCCAGGGAGGTTACTACGAGCAGTACTTC. It is translated as CASSPQGGYYEQYF. The chain is built from TRBV27 and TRBJ2-7, with D perhaps TRBD2 (6 bases). Between the trimmed V and J ends, which lost 5 bases and 3 bases, there was a span of 14 bases. CDR1 is MNHEY and CDR2 is SMNVEV in the germline V gene (reference sequence). The CDR3 length is 14 residues.

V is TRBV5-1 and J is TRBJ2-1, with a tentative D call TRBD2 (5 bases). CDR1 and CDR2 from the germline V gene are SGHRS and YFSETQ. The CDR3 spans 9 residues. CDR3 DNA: TGCGACCGGGGTTATGAGCAGTTCTTC. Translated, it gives CDRGYEQFF.

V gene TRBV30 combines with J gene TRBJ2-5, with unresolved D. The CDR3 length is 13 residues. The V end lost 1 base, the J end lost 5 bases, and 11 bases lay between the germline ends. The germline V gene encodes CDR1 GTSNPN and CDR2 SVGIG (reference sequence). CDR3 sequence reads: CAWSALIVETQYF. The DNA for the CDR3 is TGTGCCTGGAGTGCCCTAATCGTGGAGACCCAGTACTTC. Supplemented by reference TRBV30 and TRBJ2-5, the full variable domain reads SQTIHQWPATLVQPVGSPLSLECTVEGTSNPNLYWYRQAAGRGLQLLFYSVGIGQISSEVPQNLSASRPQDRQFILSSKKLLLSDSGFYLCAWSALIVETQYFGPGTRLLVL.

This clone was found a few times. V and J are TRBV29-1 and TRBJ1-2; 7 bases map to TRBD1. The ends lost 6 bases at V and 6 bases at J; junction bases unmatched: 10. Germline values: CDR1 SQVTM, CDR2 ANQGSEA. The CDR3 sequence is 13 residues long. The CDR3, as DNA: TGCAGCGTCGCCTGGGTAGGGGGCCATGGCTACACCTTC. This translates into CSVAWVGGHGYTF.

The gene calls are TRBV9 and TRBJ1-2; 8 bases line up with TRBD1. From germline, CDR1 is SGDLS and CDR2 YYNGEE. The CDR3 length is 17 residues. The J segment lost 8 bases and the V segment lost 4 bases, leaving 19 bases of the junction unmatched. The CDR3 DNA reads TGTGCCAGCAGCACAACCGGGACAGGAAAAGGGGCGGCAGGCTACACCTTC. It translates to CASSTTGTGKGAAGYTF.

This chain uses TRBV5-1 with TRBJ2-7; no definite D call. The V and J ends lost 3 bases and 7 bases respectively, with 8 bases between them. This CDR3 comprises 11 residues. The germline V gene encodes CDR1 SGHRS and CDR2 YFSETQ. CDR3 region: CASSSKVEQYF. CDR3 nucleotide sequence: TGCGCCAGCAGCTCCAAAGTGGAGCAGTACTTC. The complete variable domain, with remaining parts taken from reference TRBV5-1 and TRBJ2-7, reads KAGVTQTPRYLIKTRGQQVTLSCSPISGHRSVSWYQQTPGQGLQFLFEYFSETQRNKGNFPGRFSGRQFSNSRSEMNVSTLELGDSALYLCASSSKVEQYFGPGTRLTVT.